Below are 10 T cell receptor beta chains sequenced from a single sample in a study of metastatic and nonmetastatic thyroid tumors. TCRdb redid the clone calls on the PCR reads using MiXCR. Of about 36,000 clones listed, around 20% are singletons. Before thyroid surgery, none of the patients had received any treatment. The sample was blood. These receptors were taken from a female donor with papillary thyroid cancer or a benign thyroid nodule (not recorded which). Some clones in this sample may be carry-over from other donors' samples.

The chain links TRBV28 to TRBJ2-5, with TRBD2 matching 7 bases. Germline assignment: CDR1 MDHEN and CDR2 SYDVKM. V shed 5 bases and J 5 bases; nucleotides not matched to a gene: 11. This CDR3 is 15 amino acids long. This CDR3 reads CASSRTVAGMETQYF. Written as DNA, the CDR3 is TGTGCCAGCAGTCGAACCGTAGCGGGTATGGAGACCCAGTACTTC.

This clone was counted many times. J is TRBJ1-1 and V is TRBV12-3 or TRBV12-4, with D tentatively TRBD1 (6 bases). Trimming shortened V by 7 bases and J by 10 bases, and 19 bases separated the two germline ends. This CDR3 region has 13 residues. The CDR3 protein is CASTFSGGLRAFF. The DNA for the CDR3 is TGTGCCAGCACCTTTTCGGGGGGCCTTCGAGCTTTCTTT.

This clone appeared a few times. CDR3 protein: CASTSELGARGDTQYF. CDR3 nucleotides: TGTGCCAGCACCTCCGAGCTCGGGGCGCGTGGAGATACGCAGTATTTT. V is TRBV28 and J is TRBJ2-3; TRBD1 or TRBD2 may be the D gene (5 bases each). CDR1 MDHEN and CDR2 SYDVKM come from the germline V gene. The CDR3 has 16 amino acids. V lost 7 bases and J 5 bases, leaving 22 bases between the germline ends.

There are a few counts of this clone. The rearrangement links TRBV6-5 to TRBJ1-1, with D possibly being TRBD1 (5 bases). V was shortened by 2 bases and J by 4 bases, with 14 bases between the two germline ends. The CDR3 loop spans 15 amino acids. In germline, CDR1 is MNHEY, CDR2 SVGAGI. CDR3 coding DNA: TGTGCCAGCAGTTACGCGGACATGCGAAGCACTGAAGCTTTCTTT. Amino acids: CASSYADMRSTEAFF.

This clone was detected ten times or more. The chain links TRBV6-1 to TRBJ2-3; the D gene could be TRBD1 or TRBD2 (5 bases each). Trimming removed 6 bases at V and 1 base at J, with 11 bases between. Germline V lookup: CDR1 MNHNS, CDR2 SASEGT. The CDR3 runs 14 residues. CDR3 protein: CASRRRDGTDTQYF. CDR3 coding DNA: TGTGCCAGCAGGAGACGGGACGGCACAGATACGCAGTATTTT.

This clone was detected ten times or more. The V gene is TRBV30, the J gene TRBJ2-2, with 7 bases identical to TRBD1. The CDR3 contains 13 residues. V lost 3 bases, J lost 10 bases, and 8 bases stayed unmatched. Looked up from germline, CDR1 is GTSNPN and CDR2 is SVGIG (reference sequence). The CDR3: CAWSWGTGEELFF. CDR3 bases: TGTGCCTGGAGCTGGGGCACAGGGGAGGAGCTGTTTTTT.

This clone was counted ten times or more. V usage is TRBV7-9 and J usage is TRBJ2-7; 7 nucleotides match TRBD1. Losses at the gene ends were 0 bases for V and 6 bases for J; bases not matched to a gene: 8. Looked up from germline, CDR1 is SEHNR and CDR2 is FQNEAQ (reference sequence). The CDR3 extends over 15 amino acids. CDR3 amino acids: CASSLATGLAVEQYF. In DNA form, the CDR3 reads TGTGCCAGCAGCTTAGCGACAGGGCTAGCAGTCGAGCAGTACTTC.

This clone has ten or more counts. Other DNA sequences within the sample encode an identical CDR3. The CDR3 DNA follows: TGTGCCAGCAGTCGGGAGGGGTATAATTCACCCCTCCACTTT. This codes for CASSREGYNSPLHF. The rearrangement joins TRBV6-1 to TRBJ1-6; perhaps TRBD1 as D (5 bases). The CDR3 loop spans 14 amino acids. Germline V gene data show CDR1 as MNHNS and CDR2 as SASEGT. V dropped 5 bases and J dropped 4 bases, with 9 bases sitting between them.

This clone appeared a few times. J is TRBJ2-1 and V is TRBV6-1, with 7 positions matching TRBD2. Germline V gene lookup returns CDR1 MNHNS and CDR2 SASEGT. There are 16 residues in the CDR3. V lost 8 bases and J lost 2; bases outside the gene matches: 12. This chain's CDR3 is CASLCREDDAYNEQFF. As DNA, the CDR3 is TGTGCCAGCTTGTGTCGGGAGGATGATGCCTACAATGAGCAGTTCTTC.

The chain links TRBV29-1 to TRBJ1-2; possible D gene TRBD1, 6 bases. The CDR3 has 15 residues. From germline, CDR1 is SQVTM and CDR2 ANQGSEA. Trimming took off 0 bases at V and 4 bases at J, with 15 bases between the two ends. The CDR3 protein is CSVEDGSGGGYGYTF. CDR3 coding DNA: TGCAGCGTTGAAGATGGGAGTGGGGGCGGCTATGGCTACACCTTC.